The next 22 T cell receptor beta chains were all read from a single sample in a study of T cell responses to AZD1222 COVID-19 vaccine. The protocol was immunoSEQ multiplex PCR, while the TCRdb copy is restricted to in-frame clones and leaves out a portion. The sample holds about 120,000 clones, about 90% seen once. Here the sequenced sample was peripheral blood, taken on day 0 of AZD1222 vaccination. The source of these receptors is an adult in good health.

This clone has a single count. V usage is TRBV5-1 and J usage is TRBJ2-5; 11 nucleotides align to TRBD1. Germline loops: CDR1 SGHRS, CDR2 YFSETQ. The CDR3 covers 15 residues. J gave up 5 bases and V 3 bases, and 6 bases lay outside the gene matches. The CDR3, as DNA: TGCGCCAGCAGCTACGGACAGGGGGCTGCCGAGACCCAGTACTTC. Encoded protein: CASSYGQGAAETQYF.

This chain joins TRBV6-5 and TRBJ2-1; TRBD2 is a possible D gene (6 bases). Trimming took 6 bases from V and 4 from J, leaving 16 bases between them. The CDR3 totals 15 residues. Per the germline V gene, CDR1 is MNHEY and CDR2 is SVGAGI. The CDR3, as DNA: TGTGCCAGCAGATCCCGGAGGGCTCTTTACAATGAGCAGTTCTTC. Translated: CASRSRRALYNEQFF.

Here the CDR3 reads CASSLGQGAGGPPEQFF. CDR3 DNA sequence: TGTGCCAGCAGCTTGGGCCAGGGTGCGGGAGGGCCCCCTGAGCAGTTCTTC. This chain uses TRBV5-6 with TRBJ2-1; 9 nucleotides match TRBD2. The CDR3 runs to 17 residues. The ends lost 0 bases at V and 9 bases at J; junction bases unmatched: 13. Germline V gives CDR1 SGHDT, CDR2 YYEEEE.

The rearrangement links TRBV3-1 (or the pseudogene TRBV3-2) to TRBJ1-1; 8 nucleotides agree with TRBD1. CDR3 length: 15 residues. Germline loops: CDR1 LGHDT, CDR2 YNNKEL (reference sequence). The junction had 5 bases not matched to a gene; V was cut back by 4 bases and J by 1 base. CDR3: CASSRYGQGNTEAFF. In DNA, the CDR3 is TGTGCCAGCAGCCGATACGGACAGGGGAACACTGAAGCTTTCTTT.

This chain connects TRBV25-1 to TRBJ1-2, with a possible D match to TRBD1 (5 bases). Trimming removed 3 bases from V and 6 bases from J, with 14 bases in between. The CDR3 is made up of 14 amino acids. CDR1 and CDR2 (germline): MGHDK, SYGVNS. Here the CDR3 reads CASSDYRTSDGYTF. CDR3 DNA: TGTGCCAGCAGTGATTATCGGACATCCGATGGCTACACCTTC.

This chain joins TRBV10-1 and TRBJ1-2; D not resolved. The germline CDR1 and CDR2 sequences are WNHNN and SYGVQD (reference sequence). The CDR3 is 16 amino acids. V dropped 2 bases and J dropped 0 bases, with 13 bases sitting between them. Here the CDR3 reads CASSEDRSGSNYGYTF. In DNA, the CDR3 is TGCGCCAGCAGTGAGGACCGATCGGGTTCTAACTATGGCTACACCTTC.

A single count supports this clone. CDR3 coding DNA: TGTGCCAGTAGTATAGATCAGGGACAGACCGGGGAGCTGTTTTTT. Translated, it gives CASSIDQGQTGELFF. The V call is TRBV19, the J call TRBJ2-2; 7 nucleotides align to TRBD1. The CDR3 contains 15 residues. Losses at the gene ends were 0 bases for V and 5 bases for J; bases not matched to a gene: 3. The germline V gene encodes CDR1 LNHDA and CDR2 SQIVND (reference sequence).

The V call is TRBV7-2, the J call TRBJ1-5; D ambiguous. The CDR3 extends over 17 amino acids. Trimming removed 2 bases from V and 0 bases from J, with 14 bases in between. Per germline, CDR1 SGHTA and CDR2 FQGNSA. The DNA of the CDR3 is TGTGCCAGCAGCTTAAGGGCGGGTTTGGTTAGCAATCAGCCCCAGCATTTT. Translated, it gives CASSLRAGLVSNQPQHF.

This chain connects TRBV7-3 to TRBJ1-2; perhaps TRBD1 as D (5 bases). CDR1 is SGHTA and CDR2 is FQGTGA in the germline V gene. V dropped 5 bases and J dropped 1 base, with 8 bases sitting between them. This CDR3 has 13 amino acids. CDR3 sequence (DNA): TGTGCCAGCAGCCAGGGACGTAACTATGGCTACACCTTC. Its translation is CASSQGRNYGYTF.

In its sample, this clone was seen once. This rearrangement joins TRBV3-1 (or the pseudogene TRBV3-2) to TRBJ1-2; no definite D call. Looked up from germline, CDR1 is LGHDT and CDR2 is YNNKEL (reference sequence). This CDR3 spans 14 amino acids. V dropped 4 bases and J dropped 0 bases, with 9 bases sitting between them. The DNA for the CDR3 is TGTGCCAGCAGCCGCACGGGTCCTAACTATGGCTACACCTTC. It yields the protein CASSRTGPNYGYTF.

The genes are TRBV3-1 (or the pseudogene TRBV3-2) and TRBJ1-1; TRBD1 matches 7 bases. CDR1 is LGHDT and CDR2 is YNNKEL in the germline V gene (reference sequence). Germline trimming cut 6 bases from V and 11 bases from J; bases unmatched to any gene: 18. There are 15 residues in the CDR3. CDR3 loop: CASRRGGRGAPEAFF. In DNA form, the CDR3 reads TGTGCCAGCAGACGCGGTGGCAGGGGGGCCCCCGAGGCTTTCTTT.

The V gene is TRBV19, the J gene TRBJ2-1; the D is unclear. The V gene lost 4 bases and the J gene lost 4 bases, with 2 bases spanning the gap. The germline V gene encodes CDR1 LNHDA and CDR2 SQIVND (reference sequence). This CDR3 has 11 amino acids. The CDR3 region has the DNA TGTGCCAGTAGTACGTACAATGAGCAGTTCTTC. Its translation is CASSTYNEQFF.

The chain employs TRBV6-1 and TRBJ1-1, with TRBD1 matching 9 bases. The germline CDR1 and CDR2 sequences are MNHNS and SASEGT. The CDR3 loop spans 13 amino acids. Trimming cost V 5 bases and J 6 bases; bases outside gene matches: 4. The DNA for the CDR3 is TGTGCCAGCAGTAGGGGACAGGGCGCTGAAGCTTTCTTT. Translation: CASSRGQGAEAFF.

This chain links TRBV19 with TRBJ1-2; D might be TRBD1 (6 bases). Trimming left V 6 bases short and J 3 bases short, with 23 bases between. The germline V gene has CDR1 LNHDA and CDR2 SQIVND (reference sequence). This CDR3 has 17 residues. This CDR3 is CASSQPRGAGVDYGYTF. For the CDR3, the DNA is TGTGCCAGTAGCCAGCCCCGGGGAGCAGGGGTGGACTATGGCTACACCTTC.

To note about this clone: This specimen includes other DNA sequences encoding the same CDR3. The chain carries TRBV19 and TRBJ1-2; a possible D gene is TRBD1 (5 bases). V dropped 2 bases and J dropped 0 bases, with 7 bases sitting between them. The CDR3 spans 14 residues. CDR1 and CDR2 from the germline V gene are LNHDA and SQIVND (reference sequence). The CDR3 protein is CASSIRDPNYGYTF. Written as DNA, the CDR3 is TGTGCCAGTAGTATAAGGGACCCTAACTATGGCTACACCTTC.

This clone showed up just once. The chain joins TRBV3-1 (or the pseudogene TRBV3-2) to TRBJ1-2, with D unresolved. V was pared by 4 bases and J by 6 bases, with 18 bases between. This CDR3 comprises 15 residues. Per germline, CDR1 LGHDT and CDR2 YNNKEL (reference sequence). The CDR3 DNA follows: TGTGCCAGCAGCCTGTCACCGACCTTTCGTAATGGCTACACCTTC. Its protein product is CASSLSPTFRNGYTF.

Here the CDR3 DNA reads TGTGCCAGCAGCGGGCTTAGGTTCAACTATGGCTACACCTTC. Translation gives CASSGLRFNYGYTF. J is TRBJ1-2 and V is TRBV3-1 (or the pseudogene TRBV3-2); D remains ambiguous. The V gene lost 5 bases and the J gene lost 2 bases, with 12 bases spanning the gap. The CDR3 is 14 residues long. Germline assignment: CDR1 LGHDT and CDR2 YNNKEL (reference sequence).

The rearrangement uses TRBV2 and TRBJ1-2; possibly TRBD1 for D (5 bases). The CDR3 loop spans 13 amino acids. The V gene lost 8 bases and the J gene lost 0 bases, with 10 bases spanning the gap. Germline V gives CDR1 SNHLY, CDR2 FYNNEI. The CDR3 DNA reads as TGTGCCAGCTCGGGACGGCCTAACTATGGCTACACCTTC. Protein product: CASSGRPNYGYTF. The full variable domain, in which reference TRBV2 and TRBJ1-2 provide the parts outside the CDR3, is EPEVTQTPSHQVTQMGQEVILRCVPISNHLYFYWYRQILGQKVEFLVSFYNNEISEKSEIFDDQFSVERPDGSNFTLKIRSTKLEDSAMYFCASSGRPNYGYTFGSGTRLTVV.

The chain carries TRBV5-4 and TRBJ2-5; TRBD1 matches 7 bases. The CDR3 loop spans 14 amino acids. Germline V gene lookup returns CDR1 SGHNT and CDR2 YYREEE (reference sequence). The junction had 8 bases not matched to a gene; V was cut back by 4 bases and J by 5 bases. The CDR3, as DNA: TGTGCCAGCAGCGGTATAGGGGGCAGGGAGACCCAGTACTTC. Encoded protein: CASSGIGGRETQYF.

Turning to this clone: Relative to the germline gene, one junction end is altered; a read error may explain this. The V and J genes are TRBV7-7 and TRBJ2-1, with 7 bases aligning to TRBD2. CDR3 length equals 16 residues. Germline CDR1 is SSHAT and CDR2 is FNYEAQ (reference sequence). CDR3 in amino acids: CASSQYSGATRNEQFF. The CDR3 DNA is TGTGCTAGCAGCCAATACAGCGGGGCCACGAGGAATGAGCAGTTCTTC.

V is TRBV7-2 and J is TRBJ1-3; TRBD1 might be the D (6 bases). Germline V lookup: CDR1 SGHTA, CDR2 FQGNSA. CDR3 length: 16 residues. The V end was cut by 3 bases, the J end by 2 bases, with 14 bases between. The chain's CDR3 is CASSFAGAGAGNTIYF. The CDR3 region has the DNA TGTGCCAGCAGCTTTGCGGGCGCAGGGGCTGGAAACACCATATATTTT.

This clone has a handful of counts. The chain has TRBV11-3 and TRBJ2-1; TRBD2 aligns across 13 bases. Trimming took 5 bases from V and 5 from J; bases not matched to a gene: 6. The CDR3 is 16 residues long. Germline V CDR1 and CDR2: SGHNT, YENEEA. Here the CDR3 reads CASSPRTSGGNNEQFF. CDR3 coding DNA: TGTGCCAGCAGCCCAAGGACTAGCGGGGGTAACAATGAGCAGTTCTTC.